The 19 T cell receptor beta chains reported below all come from one sample, sequenced in a study of control samples from healthy donors and cancer patients. Sequencing used immunoSEQ multiplex PCR; TCRdb keeps in-frame clones, though not all of them. The table lists about 120,000 clones, 85% to 90% of them singletons. The source material was PBMCs. The receptors here all came from a woman in her forties or fifties with colorectal cancer.

The J gene is TRBJ2-2, the V gene TRBV7-3; 10 nucleotides agree with TRBD2. Looked up from germline, CDR1 is SGHTA and CDR2 is FQGTGA. V dropped 2 bases and J dropped 4; count of bases not matched to a gene: 7. The length of the CDR3 is 17 residues. The CDR3 DNA follows: TGTGCCAGCAGCTTAGTTTCGTCTAGCGGGAGCACCGGGGAGCTGTTTTTT. Translation gives CASSLVSSSGSTGELFF.

The count of this clone is one. This chain links TRBV27 with TRBJ1-3, with D perhaps TRBD1 (6 bases). This CDR3 is 14 amino acids long. Trimming removed 6 bases from V and 0 bases from J, with 9 bases in between. Germline V CDR1 and CDR2: MNHEY, SMNVEV (reference sequence). Here the CDR3 reads CASRTGGSGNTIYF. CDR3 DNA: TGTGCCAGCAGGACAGGCGGCTCTGGAAACACCATATATTTT.

The chain recombines TRBV27 with TRBJ2-3; D may be TRBD1 (6 bases). The germline gives CDR1 MNHEY, CDR2 SMNVEV (reference sequence). V was shortened by 2 bases and J by 3 bases, with 12 bases between the two germline ends. The CDR3 has 15 residues. In DNA form, the CDR3 reads TGTGCCAGCAGTTTACAGGGGATCATGACAGATACGCAGTATTTT. Amino acids: CASSLQGIMTDTQYF.

J is TRBJ2-3 and V is TRBV7-9, with 7 bases matching TRBD2. Germline-derived CDR1 and CDR2 are SEHNR and FQNEAQ (reference sequence). V lost 3 bases, J lost 2 bases, and 8 bases stayed unmatched. The CDR3 loop spans 16 amino acids. The CDR3 is CASSLASGAYTDTQYF. The CDR3 nucleotides read TGTGCCAGCAGCTTGGCTAGCGGAGCCTACACAGATACGCAGTATTTT.

This chain connects TRBV29-1 to TRBJ2-3; D remains ambiguous. Trimming took off 7 bases at V and 6 bases at J, with 17 bases between the two ends. There are 13 residues in the CDR3. Germline CDR1 and CDR2: SQVTM and ANQGSEA. CDR3 DNA sequence: TGCAGCGCATTTGGGAAGTTCACGGATACGCAGTATTTT. Translated, it gives CSAFGKFTDTQYF.

The rearrangement uses TRBV2 and TRBJ2-7, with D perhaps matching TRBD2 (6 bases). V lost 7 bases to trimming and J lost 5 bases, with 12 bases between them. The CDR3 consists of 12 residues. Germline V gene data show CDR1 as SNHLY and CDR2 as FYNNEI. This CDR3 is CASTNSGDEQYF. The CDR3 region has the DNA TGTGCCAGCACCAATAGCGGAGACGAGCAGTACTTC.

In nucleotides, the CDR3 is TGCGCCAGCAGCTTGGGGCTGGACAGGGGAGTTGGCGGCTACACCTTC. Translating it yields CASSLGLDRGVGGYTF. The chain joins TRBV5-1 to TRBJ1-2, with 9 bases aligning to TRBD1. CDR1 is SGHRS and CDR2 is YFSETQ in the germline V gene. CDR3 length equals 16 residues. After removal of 0 bases from V and 8 bases from J, the junction contained 11 bases not matched to a gene. Full variable domain (remainder filled in from reference TRBV5-1 and TRBJ1-2): KAGVTQTPRYLIKTRGQQVTLSCSPISGHRSVSWYQQTPGQGLQFLFEYFSETQRNKGNFPGRFSGRQFSNSRSEMNVSTLELGDSALYLCASSLGLDRGVGGYTFGSGTRLTVV.

The chain couples TRBV19 to TRBJ1-5, with D unclear. V lost 6 bases to trimming and J lost 0 bases, with 18 bases between them. Germline V gene data show CDR1 as LNHDA and CDR2 as SQIVND (reference sequence). There are 17 residues in the CDR3. CDR3 amino acids: CASSRTYQSYSNQPQHF. The CDR3 coding sequence is TGTGCCAGTAGCAGAACCTACCAGAGTTATAGCAATCAGCCCCAGCATTTT.

The V call is TRBV10-3, the J call TRBJ1-1, with D possibly matching TRBD1 (5 bases). V lost 2 bases, J lost 1 base, and 5 bases lay in between. Germline values: CDR1 ENHRY, CDR2 SYGVKD. There are 13 residues in the CDR3. The CDR3 DNA follows: TGTGCCATCAGTGAGGGGGGGAACACTGAAGCTTTCTTT. It encodes CAISEGGNTEAFF.

The chain has TRBV3-1 (or the pseudogene TRBV3-2) and TRBJ2-5; D is unclear. Germline CDR1 LGHDT, CDR2 YNNKEL (reference sequence). This CDR3 contains 14 residues. V was cut by 7 bases and J by 2 bases, with 14 bases left in between. The CDR3 spells CASTPSGIQETQYF. The CDR3, as DNA: TGTGCCAGCACCCCTAGTGGGATACAAGAGACCCAGTACTTC.

The CDR3 spells CASSSHLGLAGVNEQFF. The CDR3 DNA sequence: TGTGCCAGCAGCTCGCACCTAGGACTAGCGGGAGTTAATGAGCAGTTCTTC. V usage is TRBV7-3 and J usage is TRBJ2-1, with 13 bases that match TRBD2. CDR1 and CDR2 (germline): SGHTA, FQGTGA. V was pared by 4 bases and J by 7 bases, with 10 bases of the junction left unmatched. CDR3 size: 17 residues.

The chain links TRBV10-3 to TRBJ1-6, with a possible D match to TRBD1 (5 bases). With 0 bases removed from V and 5 bases from J, the gap between germline ends came to 8 bases. The V gene's germline CDR1 is ENHRY and CDR2 SYGVKD. The CDR3 extends over 15 amino acids. CDR3 sequence reads: CAISESGQNNSPLHF. CDR3 sequence (DNA): TGTGCCATCAGTGAGTCGGGGCAGAATAATTCACCCCTCCACTTT.

This chain uses TRBV6-5 with TRBJ2-1, with TRBD1 matching 7 bases. Germline V lookup: CDR1 MNHEY, CDR2 SVGAGI. With 6 bases clipped from V and 9 bases from J, the junction kept 8 bases outside the gene matches. This CDR3 has 13 residues. CDR3 region: CASSGDSTAEQFF. CDR3 DNA: TGTGCCAGCAGCGGGGACAGTACAGCTGAGCAGTTCTTC.

This clone has a single count. V usage is TRBV18 and J usage is TRBJ1-4; D is ambiguous. The germline V and J ends were trimmed by 1 base and 8 bases, with 17 bases remaining between them. CDR1 and CDR2 from the germline V gene are KGHSH and LQKENI. This CDR3 region has 16 residues. CDR3 region: CASSPLPVKAEEKLFF. The CDR3 DNA sequence: TGTGCCAGCTCACCACTTCCGGTAAAGGCGGAGGAAAAACTGTTTTTT.

CDR3 in amino acids: CASSQLGSGGYTF. The CDR3 coding sequence is TGTGCCAGCAGCCAGTTGGGTTCAGGAGGCTACACCTTC. The rearrangement links TRBV3-1 (or the pseudogene TRBV3-2) to TRBJ1-2; no clear D gene. The germline V gene encodes CDR1 LGHDT and CDR2 YNNKEL (reference sequence). V was clipped by 3 bases and J by 8 bases, with 13 bases between them. This CDR3 region has 13 residues.

The CDR3 loop is CASSGTGETGELFF. DNA for the CDR3: TGTGCCAGTAGTGGGACAGGGGAGACCGGGGAGCTGTTTTTT. The chain carries TRBV19 and TRBJ2-2; 10 bases are shared with TRBD1. With 5 bases clipped from V and 5 bases from J, the junction kept 2 bases outside the gene matches. This CDR3 spans 14 amino acids. Germline values: CDR1 LNHDA, CDR2 SQIVND (reference sequence). Together with reference TRBV19 and TRBJ2-2, the CDR3 gives the full variable domain: DGGITQSPKYLFRKEGQNVTLSCEQNLNHDAMYWYRQDPGQGLRLIYYSQIVNDFQKGDIAEGYSVSREKKESFPLTVTSAQKNPTAFYLCASSGTGETGELFFGEGSRLTVL.

V is TRBV30 and J is TRBJ1-2; D is unresolved. The CDR3 spans 15 residues. The V gene lost 4 bases and the J gene lost 4 bases, with 19 bases spanning the gap. CDR1 and CDR2 from the germline V gene are GTSNPN and SVGIG (reference sequence). CDR3: CAWIPPPVSGYGYTF. The DNA for the CDR3 is TGTGCCTGGATTCCTCCTCCCGTTTCGGGCTATGGCTACACCTTC.

The V gene is TRBV2, the J gene TRBJ1-3; TRBD1 agrees at 7 bases. The CDR3 extends over 13 amino acids. In germline, CDR1 is SNHLY, CDR2 FYNNEI. V trimming: 8 bases; J trimming: 2 bases; junction bases outside the gene matches: 3. The CDR3 sequence is CASGQVPGNTIYF. The CDR3 DNA reads TGTGCCAGCGGACAGGTACCTGGAAACACCATATATTTT. The whole variable domain, remainder taken from reference TRBV2 and TRBJ1-3, is EPEVTQTPSHQVTQMGQEVILRCVPISNHLYFYWYRQILGQKVEFLVSFYNNEISEKSEIFDDQFSVERPDGSNFTLKIRSTKLEDSAMYFCASGQVPGNTIYFGEGSWLTVV.

The V and J genes are TRBV7-9 and TRBJ1-1; the D gene is possibly TRBD1 (6 bases). Trimming removed 5 bases from V and 0 bases from J, with 16 bases in between. Germline V gene data show CDR1 as SEHNR and CDR2 as FQNEAQ (reference sequence). The CDR3 totals 16 residues. DNA of the CDR3: TGTGCCAGCAGCCAAAGGGACAAAACTTTGAACACTGAAGCTTTCTTT. Translation gives CASSQRDKTLNTEAFF.